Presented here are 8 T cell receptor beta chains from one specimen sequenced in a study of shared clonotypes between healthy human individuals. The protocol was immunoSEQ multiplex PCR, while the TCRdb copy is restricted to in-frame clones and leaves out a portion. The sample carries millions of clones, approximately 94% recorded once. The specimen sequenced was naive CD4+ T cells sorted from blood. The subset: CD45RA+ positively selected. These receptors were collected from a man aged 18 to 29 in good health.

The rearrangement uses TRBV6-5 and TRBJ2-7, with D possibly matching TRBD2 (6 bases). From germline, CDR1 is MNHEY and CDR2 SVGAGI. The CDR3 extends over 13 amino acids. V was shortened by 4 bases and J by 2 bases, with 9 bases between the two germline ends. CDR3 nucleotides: TGTGCCAGCAGTTCGACTAGGGCCTACGAGCAGTACTTC. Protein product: CASSSTRAYEQYF.

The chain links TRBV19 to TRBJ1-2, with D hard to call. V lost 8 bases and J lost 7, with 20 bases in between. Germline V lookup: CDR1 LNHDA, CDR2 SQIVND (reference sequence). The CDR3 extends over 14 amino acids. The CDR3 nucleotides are TGTGCCAGTTCGGAGGCAAACTGGGTCCTTGGCTACACCTTC. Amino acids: CASSEANWVLGYTF.

The CDR3 DNA reads as TGTGCCAGCACCCCGGGACTAGCGGGAAGGAATGAGCAGTTCTTC. Encoded protein: CASTPGLAGRNEQFF. The chain carries TRBV7-6 and TRBJ2-1, with 13 bases identical to TRBD2. In germline, CDR1 is SGHVS, CDR2 FNYEAQ. The CDR3 spans 15 residues. V lost 7 bases to trimming and J lost 7 bases; unmatched junction nucleotides: 7. Drawing the rest from reference TRBV7-6 and TRBJ2-1, the complete variable domain is GAGVSQSPRYKVTKRGQDVALRCDPISGHVSLYWYRQALGQGPEFLTYFNYEAQQDKSGLPNDRFSAERPEGSISTLTIQRTEQRDSAMYRCASTPGLAGRNEQFFGPGTRLTVL.

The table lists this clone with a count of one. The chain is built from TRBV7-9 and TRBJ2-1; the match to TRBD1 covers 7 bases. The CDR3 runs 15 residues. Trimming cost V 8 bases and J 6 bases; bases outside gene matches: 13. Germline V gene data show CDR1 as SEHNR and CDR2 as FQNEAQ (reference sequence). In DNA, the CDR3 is TGTGCCAGCGCTCGTGACAGGGCCGGGGTCAATGAGCAGTTCTTC. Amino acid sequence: CASARDRAGVNEQFF.

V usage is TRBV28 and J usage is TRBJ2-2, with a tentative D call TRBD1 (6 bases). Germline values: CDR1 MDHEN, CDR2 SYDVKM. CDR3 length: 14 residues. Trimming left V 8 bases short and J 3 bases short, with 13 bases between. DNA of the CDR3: TGTGCCAGCTCGTCGCAGGGGTACACCGGGGAGCTGTTTTTT. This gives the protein CASSSQGYTGELFF.

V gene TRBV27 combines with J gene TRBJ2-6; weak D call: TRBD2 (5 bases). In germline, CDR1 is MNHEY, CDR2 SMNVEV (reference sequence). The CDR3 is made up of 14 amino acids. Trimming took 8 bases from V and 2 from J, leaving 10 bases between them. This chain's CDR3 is CASGSGTGANVLTF. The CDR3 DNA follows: TGTGCCAGCGGCTCGGGGACTGGGGCCAACGTCCTGACTTTC.

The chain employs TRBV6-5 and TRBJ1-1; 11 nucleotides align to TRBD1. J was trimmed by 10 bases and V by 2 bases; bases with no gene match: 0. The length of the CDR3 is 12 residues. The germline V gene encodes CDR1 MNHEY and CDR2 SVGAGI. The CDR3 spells CASSYGTGGAFF. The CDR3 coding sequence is TGTGCCAGCAGTTACGGGACAGGGGGAGCTTTCTTT.

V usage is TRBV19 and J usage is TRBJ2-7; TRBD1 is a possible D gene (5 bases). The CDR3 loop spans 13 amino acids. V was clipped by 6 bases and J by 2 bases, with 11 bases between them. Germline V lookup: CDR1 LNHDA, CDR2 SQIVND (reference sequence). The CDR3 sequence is CASRAGITYEQYF. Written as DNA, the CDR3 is TGTGCCAGTAGGGCAGGGATTACCTACGAGCAGTACTTC.